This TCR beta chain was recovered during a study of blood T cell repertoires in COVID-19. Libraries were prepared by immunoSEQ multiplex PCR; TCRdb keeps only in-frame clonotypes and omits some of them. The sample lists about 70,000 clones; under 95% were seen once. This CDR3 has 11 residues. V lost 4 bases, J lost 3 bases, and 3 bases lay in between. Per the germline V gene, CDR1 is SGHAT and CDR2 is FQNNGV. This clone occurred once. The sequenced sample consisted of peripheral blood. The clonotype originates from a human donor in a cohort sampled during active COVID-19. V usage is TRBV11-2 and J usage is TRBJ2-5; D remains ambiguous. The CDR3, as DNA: TGTGCCAGCAGCTCGGAAGAGACCCAGTACTTC. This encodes CASSSEETQYF.